The T cell receptor (beta chain) under discussion was sequenced for a study of T cell repertoires in cytomegalovirus infection. Study overall: Public TCR beta signatures provided an indication of both CMV infection and a matching HLA type.

TCRdb reanalysed the reads using MiXCR and keeps one entry per CDR3 protein. The data contain around 100,000 distinct CDR3 sequences, 16% of them singletons. V was shortened by 1 base and J by 2 bases, with 12 bases between the two germline ends. Germline V lookup: CDR1 SGHTA, CDR2 FQGTGA. The CDR3 is made up of 15 amino acids. Study findings and constraints: There were carriers of CMV plus the relevant HLA, and cumulative public TCR beta family frequency identified them.

A few counts support this clonotype. Its cognate antigen is unknown. The genes are TRBV7-3 and TRBJ2-7; the D gene is possibly TRBD1 (5 bases). The receptor comes from a human donor in good health (CMV status not recorded). Some clones in this sample may be carry-over from other donors' samples. The sequenced sample was PBMCs. The CDR3 spells CASSLNPGSAYEQYF. DNA of the CDR3: TGTGCCAGCAGCTTAAACCCAGGGTCAGCCTACGAGCAGTACTTC.